This passage covers 2 T cell receptor beta chains from one sample sequenced in a study of Ad26.COV2.S vaccination and SARS-CoV-2 variants. The sample's treatment: roughly 20 received Ad26.COV2.S at low or high dose, single or two shots; several received placebo; per-sample allocation not given. Vaccine and placebo recipients were sampled on day 63 after the first injection. Sequencing was performed with immunoSEQ multiplex PCR; in TCRdb, only in-frame clones are kept and a portion is missing. The sample lists 400,000 to 450,000 clones, approximately 92% occurring once. The sequenced sample was peripheral blood, obtained in a trial of Ad26.COV2.S vaccine versus placebo. Receptors were obtained from a person between 18 and 60 years old who received the Ad26.COV2.S COVID-19 vaccine or a placebo.

This clone was counted a few times. The chain employs TRBV2 and TRBJ1-5; D is uncertain. The CDR3 contains 13 residues. The germline V and J ends were trimmed by 7 bases and 7 bases, with 14 bases remaining between them. Germline CDR1 reads SNHLY; CDR2 reads FYNNEI. The CDR3 region is CASKRVEGQPQHF. Written as DNA, the CDR3 is TGTGCCAGCAAGAGAGTGGAGGGCCAGCCCCAGCATTTT.

The chain uses TRBV5-1 and TRBJ2-7; 13 bases line up with TRBD2. The junction had 9 bases not matched to a gene; V was cut back by 5 bases and J by 7 bases. Germline V gene lookup returns CDR1 SGHRS and CDR2 YFSETQ. The CDR3 covers 15 residues. Here the CDR3 reads CASRTGLAGSGEQYF. The CDR3 nucleotides read TGCGCCAGCAGGACGGGACTAGCGGGATCGGGGGAGCAGTACTTC.